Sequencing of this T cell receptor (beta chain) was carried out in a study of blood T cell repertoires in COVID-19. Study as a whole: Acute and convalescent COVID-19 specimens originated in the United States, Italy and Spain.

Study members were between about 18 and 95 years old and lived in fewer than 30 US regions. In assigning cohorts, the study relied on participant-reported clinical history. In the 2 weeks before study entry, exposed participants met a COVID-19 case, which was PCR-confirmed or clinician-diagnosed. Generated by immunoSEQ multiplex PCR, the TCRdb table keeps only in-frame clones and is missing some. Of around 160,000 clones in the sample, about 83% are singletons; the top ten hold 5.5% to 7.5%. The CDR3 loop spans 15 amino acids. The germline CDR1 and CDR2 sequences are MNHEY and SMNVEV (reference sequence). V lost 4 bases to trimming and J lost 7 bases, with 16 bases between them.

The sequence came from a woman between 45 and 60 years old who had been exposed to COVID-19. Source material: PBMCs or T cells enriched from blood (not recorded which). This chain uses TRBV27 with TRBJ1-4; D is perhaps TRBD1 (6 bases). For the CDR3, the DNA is TGTGCCAGCAGTTCAATGTGGGGGCAAGGTGAAAAACTGTTTTTT. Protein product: CASSSMWGQGEKLFF. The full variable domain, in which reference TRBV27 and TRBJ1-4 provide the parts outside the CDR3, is EAQVTQNPRYLITVTGKKLTVTCSQNMNHEYMSWYRQDPGLGLRQIYYSMNVEVTDKGDVPEGYKVSRKEKRNFPLILESPSPNQTSLYFCASSSMWGQGEKLFFGSGTQLSVL.